The 17 T cell receptor beta chains presented below share a single source sample, sequenced in a study of T cell responses to AZD1222 COVID-19 vaccine (dated by TCRdb to the early 2020s). This specimen's time point label, per the study, means: baseline before first vaccination. To prepare the library, the immunoSEQ multiplex PCR assay was applied. TCRdb provides this immuneACCESS table in a form limited to in-frame rearrangements. Some clones are lacking; in checked studies, under half of them reflect an unresolved V gene, and why the rest are absent is not known. In this sample the table shows around 100,000 clones, about 87% of which occur a single time. The ten top clones hold 20% to 25% of the sample. Specimen: peripheral blood, collected on day 0 of AZD1222 vaccination. Receptor source: an adult in good health.

The V call is TRBV3-1 (or the pseudogene TRBV3-2), the J call TRBJ2-1, with 12 bases matching TRBD2. The CDR3 spans 14 residues. Germline loops: CDR1 LGHDT, CDR2 YNNKEL (reference sequence). Germline trimming cut 6 bases from V and 5 bases from J; bases unmatched to any gene: 2. This chain's CDR3 is CASRLAGGDNEQFF. For the CDR3, the DNA is TGTGCCAGCAGGCTAGCGGGGGGGGACAATGAGCAGTTCTTC.

This clone was observed a single time. The V gene is TRBV7-2, the J gene TRBJ2-5; 11 nucleotides agree with TRBD2. From germline, CDR1 is SGHTA and CDR2 FQGNSA. This CDR3 region has 15 residues. With 1 base clipped from V and 5 bases from J, the junction kept 3 bases outside the gene matches. For the CDR3, the DNA is TGTGCCAGCAGCTTAGTGGGGACTAGCGGTGAGACCCAGTACTTC. It codes for CASSLVGTSGETQYF.

The chain employs TRBV7-9 and TRBJ1-4; D remains ambiguous. CDR3 length equals 13 residues. V lost 11 bases and J lost 0, with 10 bases in between. CDR1 is SEHNR, CDR2 FQNEAQ, per germline (reference sequence). The CDR3: CACDAATNEKLFF. CDR3 DNA: TGTGCCTGCGACGCCGCAACTAATGAAAAACTGTTTTTT.

The rearrangement uses TRBV5-8 and TRBJ2-2, with D tentatively TRBD1 (5 bases). The germline V and J ends were trimmed by 4 bases and 0 bases, with 10 bases remaining between them. Germline CDR1 is SGHTS and CDR2 is YDEGEE. This CDR3 is 15 amino acids long. CDR3 protein: CASSPDSSNTGELFF. The CDR3 DNA follows: TGTGCCAGCAGCCCCGACAGCTCGAACACCGGGGAGCTGTTTTTT.

The chain's CDR3 is CASSAFLLRPLFF. The DNA for the CDR3 is TGTGCCAGCAGTGCCTTCCTTCTTAGGCCGCTGTTTTTT. The chain recombines TRBV6-4 with TRBJ1-4; D call uncertain. In germline, CDR1 is MRHNA, CDR2 SNTAGT. The CDR3 has 13 amino acids. Trimming took 4 bases from V and 14 from J, leaving 17 bases between them.

This clone was counted a few times. The chain employs TRBV20-1 and TRBJ2-5, with 7 bases lining up with TRBD2. The V segment lost 3 bases and the J segment 4 bases; nucleotides outside the gene matches: 5. This CDR3 is 13 amino acids long. Germline CDR1 is DFQATT and CDR2 is SNEGSKA (reference sequence). In nucleotides, the CDR3 is TGCAGTGCTAGTCCCCCGGGAGGAGAGACCCAGTACTTC. This encodes CSASPPGGETQYF.

The gene calls are TRBV10-3 and TRBJ2-5; D possibly corresponds to TRBD1 (5 bases). V was trimmed by 10 bases and J by 4 bases, leaving 13 bases between them. The germline V gene encodes CDR1 ENHRY and CDR2 SYGVKD. The CDR3 is 12 amino acids. CDR3 protein: CATRAPSETQYF. The DNA of the CDR3 is TGTGCCACCAGGGCTCCATCAGAGACCCAGTACTTC.

On this clone: A junction boundary mismatches the germline segment, possibly from a read error. The V gene is TRBV5-1, the J gene TRBJ2-1; 8 nucleotides match TRBD2. The CDR3 is 15 amino acids. Germline V gene data show CDR1 as SGHRS and CDR2 as YFSETQ. The CDR3 nucleotides read TGCGCCCGCAGCTTGGACGGGGGGGTTTTCAATGAGCAGTTCTTC. It yields the protein CARSLDGGVFNEQFF.

The chain carries TRBV9 and TRBJ2-5; 10 bases align to TRBD2. There are 16 residues in the CDR3. Germline V gene lookup returns CDR1 SGDLS and CDR2 YYNGEE. V dropped 0 bases and J dropped 2; count of bases not matched to a gene: 4. CDR3 sequence: CASSVGTLAGQETQYF. The CDR3 DNA is TGTGCCAGCAGCGTAGGGACACTAGCGGGGCAAGAGACCCAGTACTTC.

In nucleotides, the CDR3 is TGTGCCAGCAGCTTATATGCGGGGGGAAATCAGCCCCAGCATTTT. Its translation: CASSLYAGGNQPQHF. The chain joins TRBV7-9 to TRBJ1-5; possible D gene TRBD1, 5 bases. Germline CDR1 is SEHNR and CDR2 is FQNEAQ (reference sequence). V was clipped by 2 bases and J by 4 bases, with 12 bases between them. The CDR3 is 15 residues long. Combining the CDR3 with reference TRBV7-9 and TRBJ1-5 gives the whole variable domain DTGVSQNPRHKITKRGQNVTFRCDPISEHNRLYWYRQTLGQGPEFLTYFQNEAQLEKSRLLSDRFSAERPKGSFSTLEIQRTEQGDSAMYLCASSLYAGGNQPQHFGDGTRLSIL.

V and J are TRBV3-1 (or the pseudogene TRBV3-2) and TRBJ2-2; possibly TRBD1 for D (5 bases). Trimming took 1 base from V and 0 from J, leaving 12 bases between them. Germline V gene lookup returns CDR1 LGHDT and CDR2 YNNKEL (reference sequence). This CDR3 contains 17 residues. The CDR3 sequence is CASSQVQDPSNTGELFF. In nucleotides, the CDR3 is TGTGCCAGCAGCCAAGTACAGGATCCTTCGAACACCGGGGAGCTGTTTTTT.

The V gene is TRBV18, the J gene TRBJ1-2; D is possibly TRBD1 (6 bases). Trimming took off 0 bases at V and 7 bases at J, with 12 bases between the two ends. The CDR3 covers 14 residues. Germline values: CDR1 KGHSH, CDR2 LQKENI. The CDR3 DNA follows: TGTGCCAGCTCACCACCATCAGGGGAGATTGGCTACACCTTC. Translation: CASSPPSGEIGYTF.

This clone was counted a single time. This chain uses TRBV13 with TRBJ2-5; TRBD1 matches at 8 bases. The V and J ends lost 4 bases and 0 bases, in that order; junction bases with no gene match: 7. Germline V gene lookup returns CDR1 PRHDT and CDR2 FYEKMQ (reference sequence). The CDR3 loop spans 16 amino acids. CDR3 in amino acids: CASSYSTDRDQETQYF. CDR3 nucleotide sequence: TGTGCCAGCAGCTATTCCACGGACAGGGACCAAGAGACCCAGTACTTC.

V and J are TRBV3-1 (or the pseudogene TRBV3-2) and TRBJ2-7; D remains ambiguous. With 4 bases removed from V and 0 bases from J, the gap between germline ends came to 16 bases. In germline, CDR1 is LGHDT, CDR2 YNNKEL (reference sequence). CDR3 size: 16 residues. The CDR3 loop is CASSPYEGLSSYEQYF. CDR3 DNA sequence: TGTGCCAGCAGCCCATACGAAGGTCTTAGCTCCTACGAGCAGTACTTC.

This clone was picked up a small number of times. This chain uses TRBV2 with TRBJ2-7; no clear D gene. V gave up 4 bases and J gave up 3 bases, with 7 bases separating them. Germline V gives CDR1 SNHLY, CDR2 FYNNEI. This CDR3 spans 12 amino acids. This CDR3 reads CASSVIDYEQYF. The CDR3 nucleotides read TGTGCCAGCAGTGTAATCGACTACGAGCAGTACTTC. Supplemented by reference TRBV2 and TRBJ2-7, the full variable domain reads EPEVTQTPSHQVTQMGQEVILRCVPISNHLYFYWYRQILGQKVEFLVSFYNNEISEKSEIFDDQFSVERPDGSNFTLKIRSTKLEDSAMYFCASSVIDYEQYFGPGTRLTVT.

The genes are TRBV19 and TRBJ2-2; D might be TRBD1 (6 bases). CDR1 is LNHDA and CDR2 is SQIVND in the germline V gene (reference sequence). The CDR3 length is 14 residues. V lost 10 bases to trimming and J lost 1 base, with 13 bases between them. CDR3 amino acids: CATRQVVNTGELFF. In DNA, the CDR3 is TGTGCCACCCGACAGGTGGTGAACACCGGGGAGCTGTTTTTT.

This chain uses TRBV7-2 with TRBJ1-2; D unclear. Per the germline V gene, CDR1 is SGHTA and CDR2 is FQGNSA. The CDR3 loop spans 13 amino acids. V lost 2 bases to trimming and J lost 6 bases, with 10 bases between them. CDR3 sequence reads: CASSLSAGNGYTF. CDR3 bases: TGTGCCAGCAGCTTATCTGCCGGCAATGGCTACACCTTC.